These 7 T cell receptor beta chains were sequenced from one sample in a study of blood T cell repertoires in COVID-19. TCRdb's copy holds only in-frame clones and misses some; the assay was immunoSEQ multiplex PCR. The sample yields under 9,500 clones, approximately 92% seen once. The sequenced sample was peripheral blood. The source is a woman between 45 and 60 years old with active COVID-19.

This chain joins TRBV18 and TRBJ2-3, with 10 bases identical to TRBD2. The germline V gene has CDR1 KGHSH and CDR2 LQKENI. The CDR3 runs to 16 residues. V dropped 4 bases and J dropped 5; count of bases not matched to a gene: 9. In DNA, the CDR3 is TGTGCCAGCTCACGGGCTAGCGGGAGTCACGGAGATACGCAGTATTTT. It specifies CASSRASGSHGDTQYF.

This chain connects TRBV2 to TRBJ1-2; no clear D. The germline V and J ends were trimmed by 2 bases and 11 bases, with 6 bases remaining between them. CDR1 and CDR2 from the germline V gene are SNHLY and FYNNEI. The CDR3 is 10 amino acids. The DNA for the CDR3 is TGTGCCAGCAGTGAACCGGGGTACACCTTC. The encoded protein is CASSEPGYTF.

This CDR3 is CASSYSRNTEAFF. The CDR3 DNA reads TGTGCCAGCAGTTACTCGCGGAACACTGAAGCTTTCTTT. The chain carries TRBV6-5 and TRBJ1-1; D unresolved. From germline, CDR1 is MNHEY and CDR2 SVGAGI. The CDR3 consists of 13 residues. Trimming took 0 bases from V and 1 from J, leaving 3 bases between them.

This rearrangement joins TRBV28 to TRBJ1-2; maybe TRBD1 (6 bases). V lost 5 bases and J 6 bases, leaving 16 bases between the germline ends. Germline lookup yields CDR1 MDHEN and CDR2 SYDVKM. CDR3 length: 14 residues. CDR3 residues: CASSVLPGTNGYTF. DNA for the CDR3: TGTGCCAGCAGTGTCCTTCCCGGGACAAATGGCTACACCTTC.

CDR3 loop: CASSIGRGNTEAFF. CDR3 nucleotides: TGTGCCAGTAGTATAGGGAGGGGGAACACTGAAGCTTTCTTT. The chain links TRBV19 to TRBJ1-1; D may be TRBD1 (5 bases). This CDR3 spans 14 amino acids. The V gene lost 1 base and the J gene lost 1 base, with 7 bases spanning the gap. Germline CDR1 LNHDA, CDR2 SQIVND (reference sequence).

CDR3 sequence reads: CASSPGGNLGGYTF. The CDR3 DNA sequence: TGTGCCAGCAGTCCCGGAGGTAATTTGGGTGGCTACACCTTC. The V and J genes are TRBV28 and TRBJ1-2; D remains unclear. V shed 5 bases and J shed 7 bases, with 17 bases lying between them. The germline gives CDR1 MDHEN, CDR2 SYDVKM. The CDR3 totals 14 residues.

The CDR3 sequence is CATSTRTSAVINTGELFF. CDR3 sequence (DNA): TGTGCCACCAGTACCCGGACTAGCGCCGTAATAAACACCGGGGAGCTGTTTTTT. The J gene is TRBJ2-2, the V gene TRBV24-1, with 9 positions matching TRBD2. The CDR3 runs 18 residues. J lost 2 bases, V lost 6 bases, and 12 bases had no gene match. Germline V gene data show CDR1 as KGHDR and CDR2 as SFDVKD.